This TCR beta chain comes out of a study of T cell responses to AZD1222 COVID-19 vaccine. Whole-study findings and limits: Spike-spanning, vaccine-associated CD4 TCRs were dominant at 160-218 and 743-854. Seropositive AZD1222 recipients at baseline numbered only five or six.

As for this clone: Antigen: not known.

Assay: immunoSEQ multiplex PCR; the TCRdb copy retains only in-frame clones and omits some. The table records approximately 130,000 clones, around 89% of them present only once. V shed 3 bases and J shed 0 bases, with 12 bases lying between them. This CDR3 region has 16 residues. Germline V gene sequence: CDR1 SGHRS, CDR2 YFSETQ. The material was peripheral blood, obtained on day 0 of MenACWY control vaccination. The gene calls are TRBV5-1 and TRBJ2-2; TRBD1 or TRBD2 may be the D gene (5 bases each). This sequence was found in an adult in good health. The DNA of the CDR3 is TGCGCCAGCAGCTCCACCGGGACGGCGAACACCGGGGAGCTGTTTTTT. It is translated as CASSSTGTANTGELFF.